This T cell receptor beta chain was sequenced in a study of blood T cell repertoires in COVID-19. About the research overall: PBMCs, B-cell-depleted T cells, or T cells were the source of the cDNA or gDNA that made up the material.

The CDR3 is made up of 11 amino acids. Per the original data handling: Reference gene primer amplification in the assay estimated nucleated cell counts. Produced via immunoSEQ multiplex PCR; TCRdb's table is partial and in-frame only. V and J calls and clone size are as listed in that table; D and trimming were resolved from the DNA. Here the sample spans around 290,000 clones, 70% to 90% being singletons. The chain joins TRBV21-1 to TRBJ2-3; the table's D call, TRBD2, was not checked against the DNA. TRBV21-1 is noted as a pseudogene. The clonotype comes from a woman aged 65 to 85 with COVID-19, enrolled during active disease. Sequenced material: peripheral blood. CDR3 nucleotides: TGTGCCAGCAGCAAGAGGAATACGCAGTATTTT. Its translation: CASSKRNTQYF.